The T cell receptor (beta chain) under discussion was sequenced for a study of shared T cell receptors in the human thymus. This table comes from immunoSEQ multiplex PCR, and its TCRdb copy is limited to in-frame clones, with some not included. Of some 640,000 clones in the sample, about 87% were seen once. Germline CDR1 MRHNA, CDR2 SNTAGT. CDR3 length: 18 residues. Trimming left V 6 bases short and J 4 bases short, with 26 bases between. These data also formed part of another study, on human thymus T cells. As that study records: Thymic material originated from resections removed in the course of corrective heart surgery.

The chain uses TRBV6-4 and TRBJ2-3, with TRBD1 as a possible D gene (6 bases). The sequence was collected from a boy in the first two years of life with a congenital heart defect. The sample comprised thymocytes. The CDR3 coding sequence is TGTGCCAGCAGCCCGCGGAAAGTTACAGGGAAGGTCCCAGATACGCAGTATTTT. The encoded protein is CASSPRKVTGKVPDTQYF.